Reported below is one T cell receptor (beta chain). The table lists this clone with a count of one. Its antigen specificity is not known. Base qualities were left out, and no much larger clone turns up one base away. This specimen belongs to a study of blood T cell repertoires in COVID-19 (dated by TCRdb to the early 2020s). General notes on the study: The collaborator samples originated in the United States, Italy and Spain and spanned the acute and convalescent phases of COVID-19. The samples were drawn from the first 160 participants of the ongoing ImmuneRACE study and from more than 1,000 subjects provided by 6 global collaborators. The material from the prospective study consisted of cDNA or gDNA derived from T cells, B-cell-depleted T cells, or PBMCs. Where HLA class I and class II types were available, the types were taken from metadata supplied by the sample provider, not from assay-based typing. A de-identified subject ID, COVID-19 status, age in years and sex were almost always included in the sample metadata. The repertoires were made available in a free public database intended to serve as a resource for research on the immune response to SARS-CoV-2. The dataset comprised deeply sampled blood TCRbeta repertoires from subjects exposed to, actively infected with, or recovered from COVID-19. The research as a whole found: The amount of clinical and demographic metadata varied by source and participant and was provided uncurated.

The CDR1 and CDR2 encoded by the germline V gene are MDHEN and SYDVKM. The CDR3, from cysteine to phenylalanine, totals 13 residues. Only the CDR3 part of the read is kept: 39 bases, read in frame from the first base. For this chain, trimming is 6 bases at the V end and 6 bases at the J end, and the number of junction bases without a gene match is 5. TCRbeta CDR3 regions were amplified from genomic DNA using the immunoSEQ Assay, a bias-controlled multiplex PCR. Regarding the original processing steps: Within the assay, amplification of reference gene primers was used to estimate how many nucleated cells each sample contained. To quantify the absolute abundance of each unique TCRbeta CDR3 rearrangement, sequence reads were collapsed and filtered. For each sample, productive Simpson clonality was calculated as the square root of Simpson's diversity index across productive rearrangements. The clones in this table, taken by TCRdb from immuneACCESS, are in-frame only. Not every clone is retained; where verified, under half of the shortfall comes from an unresolved V gene, and the cause of the rest is unknown. V and J calls and clone size follow that table, whereas D and trimming were derived from the DNA. For this sample the table gives approximately 98,000 clones, of which roughly 80% were detected only once. Around 10% of the sample rests with the top ten.

Each collaborating institution followed its own protocols to collect whole blood in K2EDTA tubes. For TCRbeta analysis, collaborators shipped samples as frozen whole blood, isolated PBMCs, or DNA extracted from either of those sample types. Sequenced input: peripheral blood. The receptor comes from a woman aged 80 or older with acute or convalescent COVID-19. The V gene is TRBV28 and the J gene is TRBJ1-5, with 7 central nucleotides matching TRBD1. At the DNA level, the sequence is TGTGCCAGCAGAACAGGGGTGATTCAGCCCCAGCATTTT. It is translated as CASRTGVIQPQHF.